These T cell receptor beta chains were read from a single sample in a study of siplizumab effects on memory and regulatory T cells. Method: immunoSEQ multiplex PCR; TCRdb's copy keeps in-frame clones and lacks some. The table lists around 100,000 clones, 94% of them singletons. The sequenced material came from Tregs sorted from blood. The receptors were gathered from a human donor in good health. Each CDR3 is given with its conserved first and last residue. Fields, in order: V gene, J gene, D gene, clone size, CDR3 DNA, CDR3 protein. The D gene is left open where the match is weak. A clone size is listed for some rows: how often the clone was seen (once, few, many), or a class if it is expanded.

V: TRBV27; J: TRBJ2-7; D: -; size: -; DNA: TGTGCCAGCAGTTTACACAGGGCTGGCGAGCAGTACTTC; CDR3: CASSLHRAGEQYF
V: TRBV7-3; J: TRBJ2-1; D: -; size: -; DNA: TGTGCCAGCAGCTCGGGGGACTTTCGAGGGGTAAATGAGCAGTTCTTC; CDR3: CASSSGDFRGVNEQFF
V: TRBV7-9; J: TRBJ2-2; D: -; size: -; DNA: TGTGCCAGCAGCTTCGGGGGACTGGGCACCGGGGAGCTGTTTTTT; CDR3: CASSFGGLGTGELFF
V: TRBV12-1; J: TRBJ2-7; D: -; size: -; DNA: TGTGCCAGCAGCTCCTACATTAGGCCTGTGACTAGCGGGAGGGGGACCTACTACGAGCAGTACTTC; CDR3: CASSSYIRPVTSGRGTYYEQYF
V: TRBV28; J: TRBJ1-6; D: -; size: once; DNA: TGTGCCAGCAGTTTATGGGTTGGGGGGGCGCTCGGTTCACCCCTCCACTTT; CDR3: CASSLWVGGALGSPLHF
V: TRBV6-5; J: TRBJ1-3; D: -; size: -; DNA: TGTGCCAGCCTCAGTGCCGGGGCTTATGGAAACACCATATATTTT; CDR3: CASLSAGAYGNTIYF
V: TRBV30; J: TRBJ2-3; D: TRBD1; size: few; DNA: TGTGCCTGGAGTGTACCACAGGGGTTGTTCACAGATACGCAGTATTTT; CDR3: CAWSVPQGLFTDTQYF
V: TRBV7-3; J: TRBJ2-1; D: -; size: -; DNA: TGTGCCAGCAGCTTAAGTCTTGTACAGAATGAGCAGTTCTTC; CDR3: CASSLSLVQNEQFF
V: TRBV2; J: TRBJ2-5; D: -; size: -; DNA: TGTGCCAGCGGTCCTATTGGATTGGGGACCCAGTACTTC; CDR3: CASGPIGLGTQYF
V: TRBV5-4; J: TRBJ1-1; D: -; size: -; DNA: TGTGCCAGCAGCTCCAGATCAGGGGTCACTGAAGCTTTCTTT; CDR3: CASSSRSGVTEAFF
V: TRBV7-9; J: TRBJ1-3; D: TRBD1; size: -; DNA: TGTGCCAGCAGCCCCAGGACAGGTCAGGGAAACACCATATATTTT; CDR3: CASSPRTGQGNTIYF
V: TRBV5-1; J: TRBJ2-2; D: TRBD2; size: -; DNA: TGCGCCAGCAGCTTGGGCCCCCTGCGGGAGCCCAAATCTATTACGAACACCGGGGAGCTGTTTTTT; CDR3: CASSLGPLREPKSITNTGELFF
V: TRBV30; J: TRBJ1-4; D: -; size: -; DNA: TGTGCCTGGAGTGAGGTTTCGGGTAATGAAAAACTGTTTTTT; CDR3: CAWSEVSGNEKLFF
V: TRBV5-1; J: TRBJ2-7; D: TRBD1; size: -; DNA: TGCGCCAGCAGCTCCAGGGGGCGAGTCGACTCCGACTACGAGCAGTACTTC; CDR3: CASSSRGRVDSDYEQYF
V: TRBV30; J: TRBJ1-1; D: -; size: -; DNA: TGTGCCTGGAGCATAATTCAACCTGAAGCTTTCTTT; CDR3: CAWSIIQPEAFF
V: TRBV28; J: TRBJ2-1; D: -; size: -; DNA: TGTGCCAGCAGTTTAGATGGCGGTACGGGCAATGAGCAGTTCTTC; CDR3: CASSLDGGTGNEQFF
V: TRBV4-1; J: TRBJ2-1; D: TRBD2; size: -; DNA: TGCGCCAGCAGCCAAGGCTGGACTAGCTTAACTAATGAGCAGTTCTTC; CDR3: CASSQGWTSLTNEQFF
V: TRBV18; J: TRBJ1-2; D: -; size: -; DNA: TGTGCCAGCTCACCATCGGCGGACTATGGCTACACCTTC; CDR3: CASSPSADYGYTF
V: TRBV5-1; J: TRBJ2-1; D: -; size: -; DNA: TGCGCCAGCAGCTCACAGGGAAATTTATACAATGAGCAGTTCTTC; CDR3: CASSSQGNLYNEQFF
V: TRBV28; J: TRBJ2-5; D: TRBD2; size: -; DNA: TGTGCCAGCAGTCTAGCGGACTCGGACCGGGAGACCCAGTACTTC; CDR3: CASSLADSDRETQYF